This record covers a single TCR beta chain. The data belong to a study of blood T cell repertoires in COVID-19. Germline values: CDR1 SGHDT, CDR2 YYEEEE. V shed 2 bases, J shed 1 base, and the junction held 9 bases outside the gene matches. The CDR3 runs 18 residues. Repertoires were generated with immunoSEQ multiplex PCR, while TCRdb's copy carries only in-frame clones and drops some. The sample carries 250,000 to 350,000 clones, roughly 87% recorded once. The source material was peripheral blood. This TCR was recovered from a man between 18 and 29 years old with active or convalescent COVID-19. The genes are TRBV5-6 and TRBJ1-3; 10 nucleotides match TRBD1. The CDR3 region has the DNA TGTGCCAGCAGCTTTCTCTCGGACAGGGGGATATCTGGAAACACCATATATTTT. Its translation is CASSFLSDRGISGNTIYF.